One and the same sample provided the 28 T cell receptor beta chains below, sequenced in a study of shared clonotypes between healthy human individuals. The repertoire was sequenced with immunoSEQ multiplex PCR; TCRdb's copy has only in-frame clones and lacks some. The table lists around 1,100,000 clones, approximately 80% of them singletons. The sequenced material came from memory CD4+ T cells from PBMCs. Stated subset: CD45RA-negative fraction. The source of these receptors is a man in his late teens or twenties in good health. Some clones in this sample may be carry-over from other donors' samples.

V usage is TRBV19 and J usage is TRBJ1-5; TRBD1 aligns across 10 bases. V lost 3 bases, J lost 3 bases, and 5 bases stayed unmatched. Germline assignment: CDR1 LNHDA and CDR2 SQIVND (reference sequence). The CDR3 contains 16 residues. CDR3 loop: CASSMRDRGANQPQHF. CDR3 nucleotide sequence: TGTGCCAGTAGTATGAGGGACAGGGGAGCCAATCAGCCCCAGCATTTT. The whole variable domain, filled in from reference TRBV19 and TRBJ1-5, reads DGGITQSPKYLFRKEGQNVTLSCEQNLNHDAMYWYRQDPGQGLRLIYYSQIVNDFQKGDIAEGYSVSREKKESFPLTVTSAQKNPTAFYLCASSMRDRGANQPQHFGDGTRLSIL.

The table lists this clone with a count of one. The chain couples TRBV2 to TRBJ2-5, with 10 bases aligning to TRBD1. Trimming took 5 bases from V and 7 from J; bases not matched to a gene: 7. This CDR3 is 14 amino acids long. Germline CDR1 reads SNHLY; CDR2 reads FYNNEI. The CDR3 here is CASSFDRGQGTQYF. CDR3 coding DNA: TGTGCCAGCAGTTTCGACAGGGGGCAGGGGACCCAGTACTTC.

In its sample, this clone was seen a few times. Other DNA sequences within the sample encode an identical CDR3. In DNA, the CDR3 is TGTGCCAGCAGTTTGCAGGGTTTCTACGAGCAGTACTTC. Translation: CASSLQGFYEQYF. V is TRBV27 and J is TRBJ2-7; TRBD1 is a possible D gene (5 bases). Germline V CDR1 and CDR2: MNHEY, SMNVEV (reference sequence). The CDR3 runs to 13 residues. V shed 3 bases and J shed 3 bases, with 9 bases lying between them.

The chain recombines TRBV7-2 with TRBJ2-6; D is unresolved. The CDR3 is 18 amino acids. Germline V CDR1 and CDR2: SGHTA, FQGNSA. V shed 2 bases and J shed 2 bases, with 16 bases lying between them. The CDR3 DNA is TGTGCCAGCAGCTTATTCCCCCGAGTACTCGCTGGGGCCAACGTCCTGACTTTC. As protein: CASSLFPRVLAGANVLTF. The variable domain in full, completed from reference TRBV7-2 and TRBJ2-6, reads GAGVSQSPSNKVTEKGKDVELRCDPISGHTALYWYRQSLGQGLEFLIYFQGNSAPDKSGLPSDRFSAERTGGSVSTLTIQRTQQEDSAVYLCASSLFPRVLAGANVLTFGAGSRLTVL.

CDR3 sequence reads: CASTIGRNTEAFF. The CDR3 DNA follows: TGTGCCAGCACAATAGGGCGGAACACTGAAGCTTTCTTT. The rearrangement joins TRBV11-2 to TRBJ1-1; D is ambiguous. Per germline, CDR1 SGHAT and CDR2 FQNNGV. V was clipped by 7 bases and J by 1 base, with 10 bases between them. The CDR3 consists of 13 residues.

The chain couples TRBV7-3 to TRBJ2-1, with 8 bases matching TRBD1. J lost 0 bases, V lost 5 bases, and 3 bases had no gene match. The CDR3 spans 15 residues. CDR1 is SGHTA, CDR2 FQGTGA, per germline. In DNA form, the CDR3 reads TGTGCCAGCAGCCTAGGGACAGGCTCCTACAATGAGCAGTTCTTC. Its protein is CASSLGTGSYNEQFF.

The rearrangement joins TRBV11-2 to TRBJ2-3, with 10 bases fitting TRBD2. Germline V gives CDR1 SGHAT, CDR2 FQNNGV. CDR3 length: 15 residues. V lost 2 bases, J lost 4 bases, and 3 bases stayed unmatched. The CDR3 coding sequence is TGTGCCAGCAGCTTAACGACTAGCGGGCCAGATACGCAGTATTTT. Translated: CASSLTTSGPDTQYF. Full variable domain (remainder filled in from reference TRBV11-2 and TRBJ2-3): EAGVAQSPRYKIIEKRQSVAFWCNPISGHATLYWYQQILGQGPKLLIQFQNNGVVDDSQLPKDRFSAERLKGVDSTLKIQPAKLEDSAVYLCASSLTTSGPDTQYFGPGTRLTVL.

The chain has TRBV29-1 and TRBJ1-5; D possibly corresponds to TRBD1 (6 bases). There are 14 residues in the CDR3. V dropped 4 bases and J dropped 3 bases, with 13 bases sitting between them. Germline V gene sequence: CDR1 SQVTM, CDR2 ANQGSEA. The CDR3 sequence: CSVAGVDPNQPQHF. In nucleotides, the CDR3 is TGCAGCGTTGCAGGGGTAGACCCCAATCAGCCCCAGCATTTT.

J is TRBJ2-5 and V is TRBV11-2; TRBD2 is a possible D gene (5 bases). The CDR3 length is 14 residues. CDR1 is SGHAT, CDR2 FQNNGV, per germline. V was clipped by 5 bases and J by 2 bases, with 12 bases between them. CDR3 sequence: CASSPPGWQETQYF. The DNA of the CDR3 is TGTGCCAGCAGCCCACCGGGGTGGCAAGAGACCCAGTACTTC.

The CDR3 sequence is CASNVEPGYGYTF. CDR3 sequence (DNA): TGTGCCAGCAATGTCGAGCCCGGCTATGGCTACACCTTC. The gene calls are TRBV6-1 and TRBJ1-2; no reliable D call. Germline loops: CDR1 MNHNS, CDR2 SASEGT. The CDR3 extends over 13 amino acids. V lost 7 bases and J 4 bases, leaving 13 bases between the germline ends.

CDR3 residues: CATSSGTDYEQYF. CDR3 bases: TGTGCCACCAGCAGCGGGACAGATTACGAGCAGTACTTC. The rearrangement joins TRBV15 to TRBJ2-7; 7 positions match TRBD1. V lost 3 bases, J lost 4 bases, and 3 bases stayed unmatched. CDR1 LNHNV and CDR2 YYDKDF come from the germline V gene (reference sequence). This CDR3 spans 13 amino acids.

The V and J genes are TRBV7-9 and TRBJ2-3, with D tentatively TRBD2 (6 bases). CDR1 and CDR2 (germline): SEHNR, FQNEAQ (reference sequence). V was clipped by 6 bases and J by 4 bases, with 17 bases between them. CDR3 length: 15 residues. The CDR3, as DNA: TGTGCCAGCAGGGAATCAGGGTGGGGGGCAGATACGCAGTATTTT. It yields the protein CASRESGWGADTQYF.

This sequence joins TRBV12-5 and TRBJ2-1, with TRBD1 matching 8 bases. CDR3 length: 17 residues. Trimming took 1 base from V and 1 from J; bases not matched to a gene: 6. Germline V gives CDR1 LGHNT, CDR2 FRNRAP. The CDR3 sequence is CASGLAIQGVSYNEQFF. CDR3 DNA sequence: TGTGCTAGTGGTTTGGCGATACAGGGGGTGTCCTACAATGAGCAGTTCTTC.

This chain uses TRBV11-3 with TRBJ1-1; D unclear. This CDR3 is 12 amino acids long. Trimming cost V 2 bases and J 8 bases, with 9 bases left between them. Germline V gives CDR1 SGHNT, CDR2 YENEEA. In DNA form, the CDR3 reads TGTGCCAGCAGCTTAACCAGCGGGGAAGCTTTCTTT. This sequence encodes CASSLTSGEAFF.

The J gene is TRBJ2-1, the V gene TRBV5-1, with TRBD2 matching over 10 bases. This CDR3 has 17 amino acids. In germline, CDR1 is SGHRS, CDR2 YFSETQ. V shed 4 bases, J shed 12 bases, and the junction held 19 bases outside the gene matches. The CDR3 DNA follows: TGCGCCAGCAGCGAACTGGAGCCTCGGCTAGCGGGAGCGGGGCAGTTCTTC. Its translation is CASSELEPRLAGAGQFF.

This clone was detected only a few times. The V call is TRBV10-3, the J call TRBJ1-5; 7 bases agree with TRBD1. This CDR3 has 13 residues. The V gene's germline CDR1 is ENHRY and CDR2 SYGVKD. The V and J ends lost 6 bases and 5 bases, in that order; junction bases with no gene match: 4. This CDR3 is CAIRGTADQPQHF. CDR3 nucleotides: TGTGCCATCAGGGGGACAGCTGATCAGCCCCAGCATTTT.

The chain carries TRBV2 and TRBJ1-1; 8 bases map to TRBD1. The germline CDR1 and CDR2 sequences are SNHLY and FYNNEI. The CDR3 consists of 14 residues. After removal of 10 bases from V and 1 base from J, the junction contained 8 bases not matched to a gene. CDR3 coding DNA: TGTGCCACGTCCCGGGACAGGACGAACACTGAAGCTTTCTTT. Protein sequence: CATSRDRTNTEAFF.

The chain couples TRBV4-2 to TRBJ2-5, with TRBD2 matching over 13 bases. With V trimmed by 1 base and J by 5 bases, 7 bases remained unmatched. CDR3 length: 17 amino acids. Per germline, CDR1 LGHNA and CDR2 YNFKEQ. DNA of the CDR3: TGTGCCAGCAGCCAAGTACTAGCGGGAGGGCCCAGGGAGACCCAGTACTTC. This codes for CASSQVLAGGPRETQYF.

V is TRBV10-1 and J is TRBJ1-5, with TRBD1 as a possible D gene (6 bases). The CDR3 totals 15 residues. V shed 5 bases and J shed 3 bases, with 14 bases lying between them. CDR1 and CDR2 from the germline V gene are WNHNN and SYGVQD (reference sequence). CDR3 DNA: TGCGCCAGCAGTAACCTCCGGGACACCAATCAGCCCCAGCATTTT. It codes for CASSNLRDTNQPQHF.

The rearrangement joins TRBV2 to TRBJ1-5, with D possibly being TRBD1 (5 bases). This CDR3 spans 14 amino acids. V shed 4 bases and J shed 5 bases, with 12 bases lying between them. The germline V gene has CDR1 SNHLY and CDR2 FYNNEI. The CDR3 region has the DNA TGTGCCAGCAGTGCGGGCGGGACGGATCAGCCCCAGCATTTT. Its translation is CASSAGGTDQPQHF.

This clone has at least ten counts. This rearrangement joins TRBV6-6 to TRBJ2-2; D is uncertain. The ends were cut back, 8 bases at V and 2 bases at J, with 9 bases in the middle. This CDR3 spans 13 amino acids. Germline V lookup: CDR1 MNHNY, CDR2 SVGAGI (reference sequence). In nucleotides, the CDR3 is TGTGCCAGCCGACTTAGTAACACCGGGGAGCTGTTTTTT. Encoded protein: CASRLSNTGELFF.

V and J are TRBV18 and TRBJ1-3; TRBD1 is a possible D gene (5 bases). The germline V gene encodes CDR1 KGHSH and CDR2 LQKENI. Trimming stripped 8 bases from V and 0 bases from J, with 14 bases between. CDR3 length: 15 amino acids. DNA of the CDR3: TGTGCCAGCACAGACCGACAGCTCTCTGGAAACACCATATATTTT. Its translation: CASTDRQLSGNTIYF.

Regarding this clone: A far larger clone is just one base off, so this is likely a read error. At the DNA level, this CDR3 is encoded by other sequences in the same sample as well. The gene calls are TRBV9 and TRBJ2-7, with D perhaps TRBD1 (6 bases). Germline CDR1 reads SGDLS; CDR2 reads YYNGEE. Trimming removed 4 bases at V and 3 bases at J, with 20 bases between. This CDR3 comprises 16 residues. CDR3 nucleotide sequence: TGTGCCAGCAGCCCCAGGCGAGGGGGTGATATCTACGAGCAGTACTTC. Its protein is CASSPRRGGDIYEQYF.

The chain joins TRBV29-1 to TRBJ1-4, with D perhaps matching TRBD1 (5 bases). CDR1 SQVTM and CDR2 ANQGSEA come from the germline V gene. This CDR3 spans 13 amino acids. Trimming pared 4 bases from V and 7 bases from J, leaving 13 bases between. CDR3 in DNA: TGCAGCGTTGGGTGGGGGGTCGGTGAAAAACTGTTTTTT. This codes for CSVGWGVGEKLFF.

V and J are TRBV5-6 and TRBJ2-5, with D maybe TRBD1 (6 bases). Trimming shortened V by 0 bases and J by 3 bases, and 9 bases separated the two germline ends. Germline CDR1 SGHDT, CDR2 YYEEEE. CDR3 size: 14 residues. The CDR3 region has the DNA TGTGCCAGCAGCTTGGCTCGGACAGAAGAGACCCAGTACTTC. As protein: CASSLARTEETQYF.

The chain links TRBV28 to TRBJ1-2; D call uncertain. Trimming shortened V by 8 bases and J by 8 bases, and 15 bases separated the two germline ends. The CDR3 is 12 residues long. The germline V gene encodes CDR1 MDHEN and CDR2 SYDVKM. Written as DNA, the CDR3 is TGTGCCAGCGGCCTAAGCAGAGCCGGCTACACCTTC. Protein product: CASGLSRAGYTF.

V usage is TRBV4-1 and J usage is TRBJ2-2; D is undetermined. In germline, CDR1 is MGHRA, CDR2 YSYEKL. The CDR3 spans 17 residues. The V gene lost 0 bases and the J gene lost 2 bases, with 13 bases spanning the gap. The CDR3 nucleotides read TGCGCCAGCAGCCAAGATTTGGGGAACGTTAACACCGGGGAGCTGTTTTTT. Translating gives CASSQDLGNVNTGELFF.

V is TRBV5-1 and J is TRBJ2-7, with TRBD2 matching over 10 bases. The CDR3 has 15 residues. The trim removed 4 bases at V and 2 bases at J, leaving 6 bases unmatched. Germline CDR1 SGHRS, CDR2 YFSETQ. The CDR3 spells CASSKVGTSAYEQYF. The DNA for the CDR3 is TGCGCCAGCAGCAAGGTCGGGACTAGCGCCTACGAGCAGTACTTC.